The clone carrying this T cell receptor beta chain was seen a handful of times. Its antigen is unidentified. In the PCR, 60 Vbeta and 13 Jbeta primers were used. Sequenced by immunoSEQ multiplex PCR; TCRdb stores in-frame clones only, minus some. The table includes 90,000 to 150,000 clones, around 80% detected once. The sample is drawn from a study of cytomegalovirus exposure and HLA in healthy donors. Study-wide results and caveats: According to the study, around 150 TCR beta chains were cytomegalovirus-associated. Being productive about 90% or about 30% of the time was typical of most TCR beta V segments in an earlier analysis. The majority of CMV-associated TCR beta chains were reported as apparently HLA-restricted in a later analysis.

Those who donated were healthy bone marrow donors. The specimen sequenced was PBMCs. The receptor was isolated from a woman younger than 30 in good health and CMV-seronegative.

The CDR3 loop is CASSLAGTGSSEAFF. Here the CDR3 DNA reads TGTGCCAGCAGCTTGGCCGGGACAGGGTCGTCTGAAGCTTTCTTT. The chain uses TRBV5-5 and TRBJ1-1; 9 bases are shared with TRBD1. Looked up from germline, CDR1 is SGHKS and CDR2 is YYEKEE (reference sequence). The CDR3 totals 15 residues. Trimming took 0 bases from V and 6 from J; bases not matched to a gene: 6. Looking up the rest from reference TRBV5-5 and TRBJ1-1 gives the full variable domain: DAGVTQSPTHLIKTRGQQVTLRCSPISGHKSVSWYQQVLGQGPQFIFQYYEKEERGRGNFPDRFSARQFPNYSSELNVNALLLGDSALYLCASSLAGTGSSEAFFGQGTRLTVV.